This T cell receptor (beta chain) was documented in a study of technical replicates of blood from several donors. The CDR3 has 11 residues. V was pared by 2 bases and J by 8 bases, with 9 bases between. Germline CDR1 SQVTM, CDR2 ANQGSEA. Here immunoSEQ multiplex PCR was the method, and the copy in TCRdb shows in-frame clones only, minus some. The data hold about 17,000 clones, with under 90% observed a single time. Sequencing used PBMCs. V and J are TRBV29-1 and TRBJ1-2; the D is unclear. The source is a human donor in good health. Some clones in this sample may be carry-over from other donors' samples. CDR3 in amino acids: CSVERDRGYTF. The CDR3 DNA reads TGCAGCGTTGAACGGGATCGAGGCTACACCTTC.